This T cell receptor beta chain was sequenced for a study of T cells in Graves' hyperthyroidism and ophthalmopathy. Overall study results and limits: Most clonotypes expanded in the thyroid (above 0.001) were also present in blood.

As concerns this clonotype: Its antigen remains unidentified. It may be a read error: a sequence one base away is much more abundant.

It was RNA transcripts that yielded the amplified TCR beta CDR3 regions. With the HTBI primer set, the TCR CDR3 went through a first round of RT-PCR. MiXCR, applied by TCRdb to the multiplex PCR reads, yields one record per CDR3 protein. Altogether 500,000 to 600,000 distinct CDR3 sequences are present, around 45% being singletons, with the ten largest covering roughly 8.2%. Germline CDR1 reads LNHDA; CDR2 reads SQIVND (reference sequence). V lost 11 bases, J lost 7 bases, and 20 bases lay in between. The CDR3 spans 13 residues. Uncontrolled infections, other autoimmune diseases, pregnancy or lactation led to exclusion of patients.

The TCR originated in a woman aged 18-35 years with Graves' hyperthyroidism. Input material: peripheral blood or thyroid tissue (not recorded which). The V gene is TRBV19, the J gene TRBJ1-2; D call uncertain. The CDR3 region has the DNA TGTGCCTGGAGTGTATACTGCTCGGGTGGCTACACCTTC. This translates into CAWSVYCSGGYTF.